One and the same sample provided the 11 T cell receptor beta chains below, sequenced in a study of tumor and adjacent non-tumor tissue in lung cancer. Three rounds of nested PCR, following a modified ARM-PCR protocol, produced the TCRbeta library. A single record per CDR3 protein comes from TCRdb applying MiXCR to the multiplex PCR reads. The sample yields tens of thousands of distinct CDR3 sequences, about 61% seen once. RNA was extracted from bulk tissue without any cell sorting. More than 3 cm separated this lung sample from the edge of the tumor. The sample taken for sequencing was distant non-tumor lung tissue. The receptor set was obtained from a man between 65 and 79 years old with non-small cell lung cancer.

Turning to this clonotype: Sequence at one end of the junction differs from germline and may be a read error. The chain recombines TRBV29-1 with TRBJ1-5, with no clear D. The CDR3 is 13 amino acids. CDR1 is SQVTM, CDR2 ANQGSEA, per germline. CDR3 nucleotides: TGTAGCGTTGGGGAGAGACTCAATCAGCCCCAGCATTTT. Protein product: CSVGERLNQPQHF.

Regarding this clonotype: One end of the junction is discordant with germline, which a read error may explain. The chain combines TRBV11-2 with TRBJ2-5; 10 bases align to TRBD1. Germline CDR1 and CDR2: SGHAT and FQNNGV. The CDR3 runs 15 residues. CDR3 loop: CAGSLGQGLQETQYF. The DNA of the CDR3 is TGTGCCGGCAGCTTGGGACAGGGGTTACAAGAGACCCAGTATTTC.

This clonotype was observed a handful of times. V is TRBV28 and J is TRBJ2-4; D unclear. CDR1 is MDHEN, CDR2 SYDVKM, per germline. Trimming took off 3 bases at V and 7 bases at J, with 10 bases between the two ends. This CDR3 contains 13 residues. The CDR3 spells CASSFIRVNIQYF. The CDR3 DNA follows: TGTGCCAGCAGTTTTATACGGGTGAACATTCAGTACTTC. The full variable domain, its missing parts supplied by reference TRBV28 and TRBJ2-4, is DVKVTQSSRYLVKRTGEKVFLECVQDMDHENMFWYRQDPGLGLRLIYFSYDVKMKEKGDIPEGYSVSREKKERFSLILESASTNQTSMYLCASSFIRVNIQYFGAGTRLSVL.

The chain carries TRBV5-4 and TRBJ1-6, with 7 nucleotides matching TRBD1. Germline CDR1 SGHNT, CDR2 YYREEE (reference sequence). V shed 4 bases and J 7 bases; nucleotides not matched to a gene: 2. The CDR3 totals 13 residues. The chain's CDR3 is CASSRGQNSPLHF. The CDR3 DNA follows: TGTGCCAGCAGCCGGGGACAGAATTCACCCCTCCACTTT.

This clonotype was found many times. The rearrangement joins TRBV20-1 to TRBJ2-5, with D tentatively TRBD1 or TRBD2 (5 bases each). The CDR3 has 13 amino acids. CDR1 DFQATT and CDR2 SNEGSKA come from the germline V gene (reference sequence). The V and J ends lost 6 bases and 7 bases respectively, with 18 bases between them. CDR3 in DNA: TGCAGTGCAATCCACCACCGGGACGGGACCCAGTACTTC. Protein: CSAIHHRDGTQYF.

Points on this clonotype: This clone may be a read error of a much larger clone one base away. V usage is TRBV6-5 and J usage is TRBJ2-6; no clear D. This CDR3 has 15 amino acids. CDR1 and CDR2 (germline): MNHEY, SVGAGI. Trimming stripped 8 bases from V and 2 bases from J, with 13 bases between. CDR3 loop: CASGETTPGANVLTF. The CDR3 DNA reads TGTGCCAGCGGGGAAACGACTCCTGGGGCCAACGTCCTGACTTTC.

This clonotype came up many times. This chain connects TRBV14 to TRBJ2-1, with D possibly being TRBD2 (6 bases). The V end was cut by 2 bases, the J end by 7 bases, with 24 bases between. Per germline, CDR1 SGHDN and CDR2 FVKESK. The CDR3 runs to 18 residues. CDR3 in amino acids: CASSQHPVGVEGRNEQFF. The CDR3 DNA sequence: TGTGCCAGCAGCCAACACCCCGTAGGGGTGGAGGGGCGAAATGAGCAGTTCTTC. The full variable domain, its missing parts supplied by reference TRBV14 and TRBJ2-1, is EAGVTQFPSHSVIEKGQTVTLRCDPISGHDNLYWYRRVMGKEIKFLLHFVKESKQDESGMPNNRFLAERTGGTYSTLKVQPAELEDSGVYFCASSQHPVGVEGRNEQFFGPGTRLTVL.

The chain has TRBV20-1 and TRBJ1-2, with D unresolved. Germline V lookup: CDR1 DFQATT, CDR2 SNEGSKA (reference sequence). The CDR3 totals 11 residues. The CDR3 DNA reads as TGCGGTGGGGATCAGGAGTCCGGCTACACCTTC. Protein sequence: CGGDQESGYTF.

Only a few counts were recorded for this clonotype. The J gene is TRBJ2-7, the V gene TRBV9; D remains ambiguous. CDR3 length: 12 residues. Trimming took off 5 bases at V and 3 bases at J, with 9 bases between the two ends. CDR1 is SGDLS and CDR2 is YYNGEE in the germline V gene. The CDR3 sequence: CASSATGYEQYF. The CDR3 DNA reads as TGTGCCAGCAGTGCTACCGGCTACGAGCAGTACTTC.

With regard to this clonotype: One base away lies a much larger clone, so this may be a sequencing read error. V and J are TRBV5-4 and TRBJ2-1; D could derive from TRBD1 or TRBD2 (6 bases each). The CDR3 runs to 15 residues. Germline CDR1 is SGHNT and CDR2 is YYREEE (reference sequence). CDR3 sequence: CASSSPGGPYNEQSF. Written as DNA, the CDR3 is TGTGCCAGCAGCTCCCCCGGGGGCCCTTACAATGAGCAGTCCTTC.

As regards this clonotype: This could be a read error, since a much larger clone is one nucleotide away. The V gene is TRBV12-3 or TRBV12-4, the J gene TRBJ2-2, with a weak D call TRBD2 (7 bases). Trimming pared 5 bases from V and 2 bases from J, leaving 18 bases between. This CDR3 is built from 17 residues. CDR3 sequence (DNA): TGTGCCAGCAGTCCATCTGTGGGGGGGGCAAACACCGGGGAGCTGTTTTTT. This sequence encodes CASSPSVGGANTGELFF.